These 24 T cell receptor beta chains were all obtained from the same sample, sequenced in a study of blood T cell repertoires in COVID-19. Only in-frame clones appear in the TCRdb table, and some are missing; sequencing was by immunoSEQ multiplex PCR. Found here are over 150,000 clones, about 86% of them singletons; the top ten hold about an eighth. The sequencing sample was made of peripheral blood. The receptors derive from a woman in her 70s with COVID-19, enrolled during active disease.

V usage is TRBV14 and J usage is TRBJ2-1; 8 nucleotides match TRBD2. Germline values: CDR1 SGHDN, CDR2 FVKESK. Trimming at V came to 1 base and at J to 3 bases, leaving 5 bases not matched to a gene. The CDR3 spans 16 residues. The CDR3 DNA sequence: TGTGCCAGCAGCCAAGGGTCGGGAGGGTACTACAATGAGCAGTTCTTC. Translated, it gives CASSQGSGGYYNEQFF.

The rearrangement uses TRBV7-9 and TRBJ1-1; possibly TRBD1 for D (5 bases). In germline, CDR1 is SEHNR, CDR2 FQNEAQ (reference sequence). This CDR3 comprises 14 residues. Trimming took off 6 bases at V and 5 bases at J, with 16 bases between the two ends. The CDR3 loop reads CASRPGGGGTEAFF. The CDR3 region has the DNA TGTGCCAGCAGGCCGGGGGGAGGTGGGACTGAAGCTTTCTTT.

This chain uses TRBV10-3 with TRBJ1-4; maybe TRBD1 (5 bases). The CDR3 covers 12 residues. CDR1 and CDR2 from the germline V gene are ENHRY and SYGVKD. The V end lost 2 bases, the J end lost 8 bases, and 6 bases lay between the germline ends. CDR3 sequence: CAISEGGEKLFF. Written as DNA, the CDR3 is TGTGCCATCAGTGAGGGGGGGGAAAAACTGTTTTTT.

The rearrangement joins TRBV7-2 to TRBJ2-7; 12 nucleotides agree with TRBD2. Germline CDR1 reads SGHTA; CDR2 reads FQGNSA. The V and J ends lost 2 bases and 0 bases, in that order; junction bases with no gene match: 8. CDR3 length: 18 amino acids. As DNA, the CDR3 is TGTGCCAGCAGCTTATCCTCCGGGACTAGCGGGTTCTCCTACGAGCAGTACTTC. Residues: CASSLSSGTSGFSYEQYF.

J is TRBJ2-7 and V is TRBV9; unclear D gene. The CDR3 length is 15 residues. Germline CDR1 reads SGDLS; CDR2 reads YYNGEE. Trimming took 4 bases from V and 4 from J, leaving 18 bases between them. The CDR3 nucleotides read TGTGCCAGCAGCCCGCGACACACAAACGGATACGAGCAGTACTTC. Translating gives CASSPRHTNGYEQYF.

The V gene is TRBV24-1, the J gene TRBJ2-3; perhaps TRBD2 as D (5 bases). The V end was cut by 9 bases, the J end by 2 bases, with 11 bases between. CDR3 length: 13 amino acids. Germline-derived CDR1 and CDR2 are KGHDR and SFDVKD. This chain's CDR3 is CATEGLNTDTQYF. CDR3 nucleotides: TGTGCCACCGAGGGTCTGAACACAGATACGCAGTATTTT.

V gene TRBV30 combines with J gene TRBJ2-2, with unresolved D. Germline CDR1 and CDR2: GTSNPN and SVGIG (reference sequence). The CDR3 has 13 residues. Trimming left V 2 bases short and J 0 bases short, with 4 bases between. The CDR3 protein is CAWSQTNTGELFF. CDR3 DNA: TGTGCCTGGAGTCAGACGAACACCGGGGAGCTGTTTTTT.

The J gene is TRBJ2-5, the V gene TRBV30, with D possibly being TRBD1 (6 bases). CDR1 is GTSNPN and CDR2 is SVGIG in the germline V gene (reference sequence). V lost 4 bases and J 5 bases, leaving 14 bases between the germline ends. The length of the CDR3 is 13 residues. This CDR3 reads CAWNLDSRETQYF. The CDR3 nucleotides are TGTGCCTGGAATTTGGACAGCCGGGAGACCCAGTACTTC.

This rearrangement joins TRBV18 to TRBJ1-4, with D hard to call. CDR1 KGHSH and CDR2 LQKENI come from the germline V gene. V lost 3 bases, J lost 3 bases, and 8 bases lay in between. The CDR3 consists of 14 residues. CDR3 sequence reads: CASSPERPNEKLFF. The CDR3 coding sequence is TGTGCCAGCTCACCCGAGCGCCCTAATGAAAAACTGTTTTTT.

This sequence joins TRBV19 and TRBJ2-7, with a possible D match to TRBD2 (6 bases). The ends were cut back, 6 bases at V and 1 base at J, with 22 bases in the middle. Per germline, CDR1 LNHDA and CDR2 SQIVND (reference sequence). The CDR3 covers 17 residues. The CDR3 loop is CASRPSGVAVWSYEQYF. The CDR3, as DNA: TGTGCCAGTAGGCCGTCGGGGGTAGCGGTTTGGTCCTACGAGCAGTACTTC. Complete variable domain (other parts from reference TRBV19 and TRBJ2-7): DGGITQSPKYLFRKEGQNVTLSCEQNLNHDAMYWYRQDPGQGLRLIYYSQIVNDFQKGDIAEGYSVSREKKESFPLTVTSAQKNPTAFYLCASRPSGVAVWSYEQYFGPGTRLTVT.

J is TRBJ2-3 and V is TRBV5-4; possibly TRBD2 for D (5 bases). V shed 4 bases and J shed 2 bases, with 20 bases lying between them. Per germline, CDR1 SGHNT and CDR2 YYREEE (reference sequence). The CDR3 is made up of 17 amino acids. The CDR3 spells CASSQDYSAINTDTQYF. The CDR3 DNA reads as TGTGCCAGCAGCCAGGATTATAGCGCGATCAACACAGATACGCAGTATTTT.

This chain uses TRBV6-5 with TRBJ1-1; D possibly corresponds to TRBD1 (5 bases). The CDR3 is 11 residues long. Looked up from germline, CDR1 is MNHEY and CDR2 is SVGAGI. Trimming shortened V by 7 bases and J by 6 bases, and 9 bases separated the two germline ends. The CDR3: CASTLGPEAFF. Written as DNA, the CDR3 is TGTGCCAGCACCCTGGGGCCTGAAGCTTTCTTT.

In this sample, this clone turned up a few times. The V and J genes are TRBV4-2 and TRBJ2-5, with 7 nucleotides matching TRBD1. CDR1 is LGHNA, CDR2 YNFKEQ, per germline. The CDR3 is 15 amino acids. Trimming cost V 4 bases and J 6 bases; bases outside gene matches: 11. The CDR3 region has the DNA TGTGCCAGCAGCCTCGACCGGGACAGTGGTAAGACCCAGTACTTC. Residues: CASSLDRDSGKTQYF.

The chain uses TRBV3-1 (or the pseudogene TRBV3-2) and TRBJ2-7, with D uncertain. Trimming removed 2 bases from V and 4 bases from J, with 12 bases in between. The CDR3 has 14 amino acids. CDR1 is LGHDT, CDR2 YNNKEL, per germline (reference sequence). For the CDR3, the DNA is TGTGCCAGCAGCCAAAGGATATCAGGATACGAGCAGTACTTC. Its protein product is CASSQRISGYEQYF.

The chain links TRBV19 to TRBJ2-7; a weak D match, TRBD2 (6 bases). Trimming left V 10 bases short and J 9 bases short, with 19 bases between. The CDR3 spans 12 residues. Germline CDR1 LNHDA, CDR2 SQIVND (reference sequence). The DNA for the CDR3 is TGTGCCACCCGAGGTGGGGGAGGTGGGCAGTACTTC. Its translation: CATRGGGGGQYF.

The CDR3 region has the DNA TGTGCCAGCAGTTTATCGCCCCCAGGGGGCCTGGGTACCGGGGAGCTGTTTTTT. Protein: CASSLSPPGGLGTGELFF. The chain uses TRBV27 and TRBJ2-2, with 8 nucleotides matching TRBD1. V shed 0 bases and J 5 bases; nucleotides not matched to a gene: 11. This CDR3 has 18 amino acids. The germline V gene encodes CDR1 MNHEY and CDR2 SMNVEV (reference sequence).

This CDR3 reads CASSPIRGMGNQPQHF. CDR3 DNA sequence: TGTGCCAGCAGTCCCATCAGAGGGATGGGCAATCAGCCCCAGCATTTT. J is TRBJ1-5 and V is TRBV28; D is unresolved. This CDR3 is 16 amino acids long. Trimming stripped 5 bases from V and 2 bases from J, with 16 bases between. The germline V gene encodes CDR1 MDHEN and CDR2 SYDVKM. The variable domain in full, completed from reference TRBV28 and TRBJ1-5, reads DVKVTQSSRYLVKRTGEKVFLECVQDMDHENMFWYRQDPGLGLRLIYFSYDVKMKEKGDIPEGYSVSREKKERFSLILESASTNQTSMYLCASSPIRGMGNQPQHFGDGTRLSIL.

The chain links TRBV3-1 (or the pseudogene TRBV3-2) to TRBJ2-1; unclear D gene. V was trimmed by 4 bases and J by 9 bases, leaving 7 bases between them. From germline, CDR1 is LGHDT and CDR2 YNNKEL (reference sequence). This CDR3 comprises 11 residues. DNA of the CDR3: TGTGCCAGCAGCCGTTCTAGTGAGCAGTTCTTC. This gives the protein CASSRSSEQFF.

This clone came up a few times. V is TRBV6-5 and J is TRBJ1-1; 9 bases map to TRBD1. V lost 6 bases to trimming and J lost 5 bases; unmatched junction nucleotides: 4. The CDR3 has 13 residues. Germline lookup yields CDR1 MNHEY and CDR2 SVGAGI. The CDR3 sequence is CASSGQGTTEAFF. The CDR3 region has the DNA TGTGCCAGCAGCGGACAGGGGACTACTGAAGCTTTCTTT.

This rearrangement joins TRBV6-2 or TRBV6-3 to TRBJ1-5; maybe TRBD1 (5 bases). The CDR3 loop spans 13 amino acids. The germline CDR1 and CDR2 sequences are MNHEY and SVGEGT. Trimming pared 0 bases from V and 6 bases from J, leaving 6 bases between. In DNA, the CDR3 is TGTGCCAGCAGTTACTCGACAGTTCAGCCCCAGCATTTT. Translation gives CASSYSTVQPQHF.

The genes are TRBV27 and TRBJ1-5; D ambiguous. The CDR3 has 13 amino acids. Trimming took off 6 bases at V and 5 bases at J, with 11 bases between the two ends. The germline CDR1 and CDR2 sequences are MNHEY and SMNVEV (reference sequence). The CDR3 nucleotides read TGTGCCAGCAGCATGATTGTAGATCAGCCCCAGCATTTT. It codes for CASSMIVDQPQHF.

V gene TRBV6-4 combines with J gene TRBJ2-1; D is perhaps TRBD1 (5 bases). The ends were cut back, 6 bases at V and 7 bases at J, with 13 bases in the middle. The CDR3 is 13 amino acids. Germline-derived CDR1 and CDR2 are MRHNA and SNTAGT. The CDR3 DNA follows: TGTGCCAGCAGCGAACAGGTGGCGAATGAGCAGTTCTTC. Protein product: CASSEQVANEQFF.

The gene calls are TRBV19 and TRBJ2-6; the match to TRBD1 covers 7 bases. Germline-derived CDR1 and CDR2 are LNHDA and SQIVND (reference sequence). The CDR3 extends over 18 amino acids. The V segment lost 2 bases and the J segment 0 bases; nucleotides outside the gene matches: 7. In DNA form, the CDR3 reads TGTGCCAGTAGTATAACTGGACAGGTTTTCTCTGGGGCCAACGTCCTGACTTTC. Its protein is CASSITGQVFSGANVLTF.

The J gene is TRBJ1-1, the V gene TRBV27; possible D gene TRBD1, 5 bases. Between the trimmed V and J ends, which lost 2 bases and 3 bases, there was a span of 10 bases. CDR3 length equals 14 residues. CDR1 MNHEY and CDR2 SMNVEV come from the germline V gene (reference sequence). The CDR3 region has the DNA TGTGCCAGCAGTTTAAGACAGTCCCACACTGAAGCTTTCTTT. It is translated as CASSLRQSHTEAFF.